This T cell receptor (beta chain) was sequenced in a study of blood T cell repertoires in COVID-19. On the study more broadly: Sources were T cells, B-cell-depleted T cells, or PBMCs; the material itself was cDNA or gDNA.

In assigning cohorts, the study relied on participant-reported clinical history. Assay used: immunoSEQ multiplex PCR; TCRdb lists only in-frame clones, some missing. Here the sample spans over 150,000 clones, approximately 86% being singletons. The germline V gene has CDR1 SEHNR and CDR2 FQNEAQ (reference sequence). The J segment lost 4 bases and the V segment lost 5 bases, leaving 7 bases of the junction unmatched. The CDR3 has 14 amino acids. Sequencing was carried out using PBMCs or T cells enriched from blood (not recorded which). The rearrangement joins TRBV7-9 to TRBJ1-1; 7 bases fit TRBD1. This receptor was identified in a woman under 40 who had recovered from COVID-19. CDR3 in DNA: TGTGCCAGCAGCAGAGGGGGCAGGGCCACTGAAGCTTTCTTT. This encodes CASSRGGRATEAFF.